The clone carrying this T cell receptor beta chain showed up just a few times. Its antigen is unidentified. The data belong to a study of T-cell memory formation after mild COVID-19. Study at large: Among the donors, TCR clusters were largely specific to each donor.

General observations from the study: CD4+ clones that contracted lay mainly in CM and EM; CD8+ ones lay in EMRA. The appearance of some responding clones in pre-infection memory suggested that cross-reactive memory joined. While clones contracting from day 15 to 85 were balanced between CD4 and CD8, later expanders leaned CD4+.

TCRdb passed the 5' RACE reads through MiXCR, listing each CDR3 protein once. The sample holds some 50,000 distinct CDR3 sequences, roughly an eighth seen once. CDR1 is SEHNR and CDR2 is FQNEAQ in the germline V gene (reference sequence). The CDR3 loop spans 12 amino acids. V was trimmed by 2 bases and J by 3 bases, leaving 5 bases between them. The TCR comes from a man between 18 and 35 years old who had mild COVID-19 (a few samples of this study predate the infection). Cell type and time point are not known. The V gene is TRBV7-9, the J gene TRBJ2-7, with D unclear. Sequencing was performed on PBMCs or a T cell subset sorted from them (not recorded which). CDR3 sequence (DNA): TGTGCCAGCAGCTTAACCCGCTACGAGCAGTACTTC. This codes for CASSLTRYEQYF.